Below are 16 T cell receptor beta chains sequenced from a single sample in a study of molecular identifiers for immune sequencing clone quantification. MiXCR, applied by TCRdb to the PCR reads, yields one record per CDR3 protein. This repertoire shows about 640,000 distinct CDR3 sequences, about 20% found once; its top ten account for 0.85%. The specimen was naive CD8+ T cells from blood, with Jurkat cell RNA spiked in. Subset of the sample: FACS-sorted CD8+CD4-CCR7+CD45RA+ naive T cells. Every receptor here comes from a human donor in good health. Some libraries in this study had Jurkat cell RNA spiked in.

This clonotype was seen ten or more times. The chain links TRBV13 to TRBJ2-3, with D unresolved. Germline V gene data show CDR1 as PRHDT and CDR2 as FYEKMQ (reference sequence). V gave up 0 bases and J gave up 1 base, with 8 bases separating them. The CDR3 length is 15 residues. The CDR3 sequence: CASSLGYRGTDTQYF. The CDR3 DNA follows: TGTGCCAGCAGCTTAGGATACCGGGGCACAGATACGCAGTATTTT.

This clonotype appeared many times. Written as DNA, the CDR3 is TGTGCCAGCACTCCAGGGTTCACACCCGGGAACACTGAAGCTTTCTTT. It codes for CASTPGFTPGNTEAFF. The V and J genes are TRBV2 and TRBJ1-1; tentative D call: TRBD1 (5 bases). Trimming removed 7 bases from V and 1 base from J, with 19 bases in between. Germline loops: CDR1 SNHLY, CDR2 FYNNEI. This CDR3 has 16 amino acids.

This clonotype appeared many times. The gene calls are TRBV6-1 and TRBJ2-7; D might be TRBD1 (5 bases). Trimming took 4 bases from V and 4 from J, leaving 14 bases between them. CDR1 MNHNS and CDR2 SASEGT come from the germline V gene. This CDR3 region has 14 residues. The CDR3 DNA reads TGTGCCAGCAGTGGGAGCAGGGTGGGGTACGAGCAGTACTTC. This sequence encodes CASSGSRVGYEQYF.

A remark on this clonotype: Given a much more abundant clone one base away, this may be a read error. V usage is TRBV11-2 and J usage is TRBJ1-3; D call uncertain. Trimming removed 11 bases from V and 0 bases from J, with 17 bases in between. CDR3 length: 15 amino acids. CDR1 and CDR2 (germline): SGHAT, FQNNGV. The CDR3 DNA reads as TGTGCCGGCTCGCCGGAAGGCTTCTCTGGAAACACCATATATTTT. It is translated as CAGSPEGFSGNTIYF.

This clonotype was counted at least ten times. This chain links TRBV20-1 with TRBJ1-1; maybe TRBD1 (5 bases). The CDR3 totals 13 residues. Germline CDR1 reads DFQATT; CDR2 reads SNEGSKA (reference sequence). Trimming left V 0 bases short and J 4 bases short, with 9 bases between. The CDR3 region is CSAREYQGTEAFF. The CDR3 nucleotides are TGCAGTGCTAGAGAGTATCAGGGCACTGAAGCTTTCTTT.

The sample holds many counts of this clonotype. This chain links TRBV29-1 with TRBJ2-7; TRBD1 matches 7 bases. Germline lookup yields CDR1 SQVTM and CDR2 ANQGSEA. V trimming: 5 bases; J trimming: 5 bases; junction bases outside the gene matches: 6. The CDR3 contains 12 residues. This CDR3 reads CSVLDRNHEQYF. Here the CDR3 DNA reads TGCAGCGTTTTGGACAGGAACCACGAGCAGTACTTC.

This clonotype appeared many times. The chain couples TRBV4-1 to TRBJ2-7, with 7 bases fitting TRBD1. This CDR3 contains 15 residues. CDR1 MGHRA and CDR2 YSYEKL come from the germline V gene. J was trimmed by 0 bases and V by 4 bases; bases with no gene match: 6. The DNA for the CDR3 is TGCGCCAGCAGCCCAGGGGGTAGTATCTCCTACGAGCAGTACTTC. This translates into CASSPGGSISYEQYF.

This clonotype was recorded once. V gene TRBV10-3 combines with J gene TRBJ2-1; 11 nucleotides align to TRBD2. The CDR3 spans 16 residues. V gave up 0 bases and J gave up 5 bases; unmatched junction bases: 3. From germline, CDR1 is ENHRY and CDR2 SYGVKD. The CDR3 DNA reads TGTGCCATCAGTGAGTCAGCTAGCGGGAGGAACAATGAGCAGTTCTTC. Encoded protein: CAISESASGRNNEQFF.

This clonotype appeared many times. The V gene is TRBV27, the J gene TRBJ2-7; 10 positions agree with TRBD1. Germline V CDR1 and CDR2: MNHEY, SMNVEV (reference sequence). V gave up 5 bases and J gave up 3 bases; unmatched junction bases: 10. The CDR3 loop spans 16 amino acids. The CDR3 DNA is TGTGCCAGCAGTCATCCGCGGGACAGGGGACTCTACGAGCAGTACTTC. Translated: CASSHPRDRGLYEQYF.

A remark on this clonotype: This may stem from a read error, because a much larger clone lies one nucleotide away. The V gene is TRBV2, the J gene TRBJ1-2, with unresolved D. Trimming stripped 8 bases from V and 8 bases from J, with 9 bases between. Germline lookup yields CDR1 SNHLY and CDR2 FYNNEI. This CDR3 is 10 amino acids long. The CDR3, as DNA: TGTGCCAGCCCCGTGGGCGGCTACACCTTC. It specifies CASPVGGYTF.

With regard to this clonotype: This may stem from a read error, because a much larger clone lies one nucleotide away. The chain uses TRBV29-1 and TRBJ2-5; D possibly corresponds to TRBD1 (6 bases). Germline CDR1 reads SQVTM; CDR2 reads ANQGSEA. The CDR3 has 14 amino acids. V lost 4 bases to trimming and J lost 7 bases, with 19 bases between them. In nucleotides, the CDR3 is TGCAGCGTTGGACCCTCCGGCACAGGGTTGACCCAGTACTTC. Amino acids: CSVGPSGTGLTQYF.

Only a few counts were recorded for this clonotype. The gene calls are TRBV28 and TRBJ2-7, with 11 bases matching TRBD2. CDR1 MDHEN and CDR2 SYDVKM come from the germline V gene. CDR3 length: 15 residues. V gave up 6 bases and J gave up 3 bases; unmatched junction bases: 7. The DNA for the CDR3 is TGTGCCAGCAGAACTAGCGGGAGTGAACTCTACGAGCAGTACTTC. It is translated as CASRTSGSELYEQYF.

This clonotype was picked up many times. J is TRBJ2-3 and V is TRBV12-3 or TRBV12-4; 9 nucleotides match TRBD2. This CDR3 region has 17 residues. The trim removed 5 bases at V and 2 bases at J, leaving 11 bases unmatched. The CDR3 loop reads CASSLGIASGATDTQYF. The CDR3 DNA reads as TGTGCCAGCAGTCTAGGGATTGCTAGCGGGGCCACAGATACGCAGTATTTT.

This clonotype was counted at least ten times. V and J are TRBV7-2 and TRBJ2-7; 9 bases map to TRBD1. With 1 base clipped from V and 5 bases from J, the junction kept 3 bases outside the gene matches. Looked up from germline, CDR1 is SGHTA and CDR2 is FQGNSA. The CDR3 runs to 14 residues. The CDR3 DNA reads as TGTGCCAGCAGCTTAGGGGACAGGGTTCACGAGCAGTACTTC. Amino acid sequence: CASSLGDRVHEQYF.

The sample holds many counts of this clonotype. The chain carries TRBV6-2 or TRBV6-3 and TRBJ1-1; D perhaps matches TRBD1 (5 bases). Looked up from germline, CDR1 is MNHEY and CDR2 is SVGEGT. V was shortened by 6 bases and J by 6 bases, with 11 bases between the two germline ends. CDR3 length: 12 amino acids. The CDR3 DNA is TGTGCCAGCAGACCTTTGGGGCCTGAAGCTTTCTTT. Its protein product is CASRPLGPEAFF.

This clonotype was detected many times. The rearrangement uses TRBV4-3 and TRBJ2-3; the match to TRBD1 covers 10 bases. The CDR3 runs 17 residues. V lost 3 bases to trimming and J lost 0 bases; unmatched junction nucleotides: 6. CDR1 LGHNA and CDR2 YSLEER come from the germline V gene. CDR3 region: CASSQLRQGASTDTQYF. For the CDR3, the DNA is TGCGCCAGCAGCCAGCTGCGACAGGGGGCGAGCACAGATACGCAGTATTTT.